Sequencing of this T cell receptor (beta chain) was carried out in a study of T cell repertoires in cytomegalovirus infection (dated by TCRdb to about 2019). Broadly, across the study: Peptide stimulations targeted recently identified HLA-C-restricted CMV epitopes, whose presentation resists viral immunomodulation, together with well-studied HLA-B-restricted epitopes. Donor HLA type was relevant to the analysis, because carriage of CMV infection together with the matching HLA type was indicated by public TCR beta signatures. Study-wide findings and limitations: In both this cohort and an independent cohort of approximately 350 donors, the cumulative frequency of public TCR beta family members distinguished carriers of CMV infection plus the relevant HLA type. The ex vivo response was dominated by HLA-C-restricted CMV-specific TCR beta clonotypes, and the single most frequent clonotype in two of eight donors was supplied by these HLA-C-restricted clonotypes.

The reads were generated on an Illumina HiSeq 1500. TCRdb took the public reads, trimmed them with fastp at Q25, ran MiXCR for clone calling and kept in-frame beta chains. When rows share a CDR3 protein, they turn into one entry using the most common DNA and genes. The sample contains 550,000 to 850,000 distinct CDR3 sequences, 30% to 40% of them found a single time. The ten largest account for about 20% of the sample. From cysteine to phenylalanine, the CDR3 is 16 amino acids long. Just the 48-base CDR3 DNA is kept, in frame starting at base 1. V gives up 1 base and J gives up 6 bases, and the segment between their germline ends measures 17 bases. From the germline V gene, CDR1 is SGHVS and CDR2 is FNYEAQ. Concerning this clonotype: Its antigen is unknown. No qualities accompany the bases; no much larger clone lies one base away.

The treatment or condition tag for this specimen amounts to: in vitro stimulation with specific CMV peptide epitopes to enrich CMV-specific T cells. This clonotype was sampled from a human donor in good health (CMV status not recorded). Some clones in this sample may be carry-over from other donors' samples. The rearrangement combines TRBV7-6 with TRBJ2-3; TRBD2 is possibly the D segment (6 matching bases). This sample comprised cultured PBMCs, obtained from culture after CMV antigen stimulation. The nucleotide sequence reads TGTGCCAGCAGCTTAGGACGCCGAGCGGGCTCGGATACGCAGTATTTT. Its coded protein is CASSLGRRAGSDTQYF.